The 23 T cell receptor beta chains reported below all come from one sample, sequenced in a study of blood T cells in healthy people across ages. A second 7 to 11 cycle PCR used barcoded and J-beta primers. TCRdb re-analysed the 5' RACE reads in MiXCR, keeping a single row per CDR3 protein. The top ten clones hold around 15% of a sample with about 900,000 distinct CDR3 sequences, about 48% of them seen once. Sequences were obtained from blood. These receptors all stem from a man aged 30-40 years in good health.

This clonotype was detected only a few times. This chain's CDR3 is CASSPGVGGSKQYF. The CDR3 DNA reads as TGTGCCAGCAGTCCTGGTGTGGGGGGCTCTAAGCAGTACTTC. V is TRBV6-5 and J is TRBJ2-5; D assignment may be TRBD1 or TRBD2 (6 bases each). The CDR3 contains 14 residues. Trimming stripped 5 bases from V and 11 bases from J, with 21 bases between. Per germline, CDR1 MNHEY and CDR2 SVGAGI.

This clonotype was seen a few times. The chain uses TRBV12-3 or TRBV12-4 and TRBJ2-3, with D maybe TRBD2 (5 bases). This CDR3 contains 12 residues. Trimming pared 1 base from V and 11 bases from J, leaving 10 bases between. The CDR3 protein is CASSLGERGQYF. DNA of the CDR3: TGTGCCAGCAGTTTAGGAGAACGGGGGCAGTATTTT.

This clonotype was counted at least ten times. The rearrangement links TRBV9 to TRBJ2-3; D gene unclear. Germline values: CDR1 SGDLS, CDR2 YYNGEE. The CDR3 is 13 residues long. V shed 4 bases and J shed 3 bases, with 9 bases lying between them. CDR3 nucleotides: TGTGCCAGCAGCTCCTGGGGTACAGATACGCAGTATTTT. The encoded protein is CASSSWGTDTQYF.

The chain combines TRBV3-1 with TRBJ2-1; the D is unclear. Trimming cost V 0 bases and J 6 bases, with 3 bases left between them. The CDR3 has 12 residues. Per the germline V gene, CDR1 is LGHDT and CDR2 is YNNKEL (reference sequence). CDR3 bases: TGTGCCAGCAGCCAAGATTTCAATGAGCAGTTCTTC. Translation: CASSQDFNEQFF.

The J gene is TRBJ2-7, the V gene TRBV7-2; 7 positions agree with TRBD1. V dropped 5 bases and J dropped 5; count of bases not matched to a gene: 9. Per germline, CDR1 SGHTA and CDR2 FQGNSA. The CDR3 is 14 residues long. The CDR3 DNA is TGTGCCAGCAGCCCGGACAGGTTCACCCACGAGCAGTACTTC. It specifies CASSPDRFTHEQYF.

The genes are TRBV6-6 and TRBJ2-7; a weak D match, TRBD1 (6 bases). Trimming left V 0 bases short and J 1 base short, with 10 bases between. This CDR3 region has 15 residues. In germline, CDR1 is MNHNY, CDR2 SVGAGI (reference sequence). CDR3 region: CASSYSNDRSYEQYF. DNA of the CDR3: TGTGCCAGCAGTTACTCGAATGACAGGTCCTACGAGCAGTACTTC.

This clonotype was seen a handful of times. The DNA for the CDR3 is TGTGCCAGCACTAAGCGGGGGGGCTACAATGAGCAGTTCTTC. Translated, it gives CASTKRGGYNEQFF. V and J are TRBV6-1 and TRBJ2-1; 10 positions agree with TRBD2. Looked up from germline, CDR1 is MNHNS and CDR2 is SASEGT. J was trimmed by 3 bases and V by 7 bases; bases with no gene match: 3. This CDR3 comprises 14 residues.

The chain carries TRBV3-1 and TRBJ2-6; D remains ambiguous. The CDR3 extends over 15 amino acids. Germline CDR1 is LGHDT and CDR2 is YNNKEL (reference sequence). V lost 1 base to trimming and J lost 0 bases, with 4 bases between them. The CDR3 DNA sequence: TGTGCCAGCAGCCAAGGCGACTCTGGGGCCAACGTCCTGACTTTC. This sequence encodes CASSQGDSGANVLTF.

J is TRBJ2-5 and V is TRBV4-1, with D perhaps matching TRBD1 or TRBD2 (5 bases each). Gene TRBJ2-7 matches the end of the DNA better, so the J call may be wrong. Germline lookup yields CDR1 MGHRA and CDR2 YSYEKL. This CDR3 comprises 14 residues. CDR3 amino acids: CASSLHRDQDEQYF. The CDR3 nucleotides are TGCGCCAGCAGCCTACACCGGGACCAGGACGAGCAGTACTTC.

The table lists this clonotype with a few counts. The chain joins TRBV3-1 to TRBJ1-6, with D tentatively TRBD1 (6 bases). The length of the CDR3 is 13 residues. Germline V lookup: CDR1 LGHDT, CDR2 YNNKEL (reference sequence). The V end lost 2 bases, the J end lost 16 bases, and 15 bases lay between the germline ends. The chain's CDR3 is CASSQIQGSELHF. CDR3 nucleotides: TGTGCCAGCAGCCAAATACAGGGCTCAGAACTCCACTTT.

This clonotype turned up a few times. The chain uses TRBV12-3 or TRBV12-4 and TRBJ2-7; 10 nucleotides align to TRBD1. With V trimmed by 5 bases and J by 1 base, 11 bases remained unmatched. This CDR3 has 17 residues. In DNA form, the CDR3 reads TGTGCCAGCAGTCCAAGACAGGGGGCGATTTTTTCCTACGAGCAGTACTTC. It translates to CASSPRQGAIFSYEQYF.

The gene calls are TRBV6-2 or TRBV6-3 and TRBJ2-3; the D is unclear. V was shortened by 8 bases and J by 0 bases, with 9 bases between the two germline ends. Germline CDR1 MNHEY, CDR2 SVGEGT. The CDR3 loop spans 13 amino acids. The CDR3 loop reads CASVPLSTDTQYF. The CDR3 DNA reads as TGTGCCAGCGTCCCTCTCAGCACAGATACGCAGTATTTT.

The V and J genes are TRBV7-9 and TRBJ1-5; 9 bases are shared with TRBD1. This CDR3 has 15 residues. Trimming at V came to 5 bases and at J to 6 bases, leaving 8 bases not matched to a gene. Germline V CDR1 and CDR2: SEHNR, FQNEAQ (reference sequence). DNA for the CDR3: TGTGCCAGCAGCGCACAGGGGGCGGGTAGTCAGCCCCAGCATTTT. Its translation: CASSAQGAGSQPQHF.

About this clonotype: At one boundary the junction diverges from the germline segment, which might be a read error. V usage is TRBV20-1 and J usage is TRBJ2-3; the D gene is possibly TRBD2 (6 bases). Germline V gene data show CDR1 as DFQATT and CDR2 as SNEGSKA (reference sequence). CDR3 length equals 15 residues. CDR3 bases: TGCAGTGTTAGAGACTTCCGCGGGGACACAGATACGCAGTATTTT. Protein product: CSVRDFRGDTDTQYF.

This clonotype showed up just a few times. Given a much more abundant clone one base away, this may be a read error. The rearrangement joins TRBV6-4 to TRBJ2-7; 8 bases line up with TRBD2. The CDR3 is 15 residues long. V shed 3 bases, J shed 7 bases, and the junction held 11 bases outside the gene matches. Per germline, CDR1 MRHNA and CDR2 SNTAGT. In DNA, the CDR3 is TGTGCCAGCAGTGAAGGGGCTAGCGGGTACAATGAGCAGTACTTC. This sequence encodes CASSEGASGYNEQYF.

The table lists this clonotype with a few counts. This chain joins TRBV21-1 and TRBJ1-2; TRBD1, the table's D call, lacks a check against the DNA. TRBV21-1 is classified as a pseudogene. This CDR3 is 16 amino acids long. CDR3 sequence reads: CASTHKDPGQFYGYTF. CDR3 nucleotide sequence: TGTGCCAGCACCCACAAAGACCCGGGACAGTTCTATGGCTACACCTTC.

The genes are TRBV24-1 and TRBJ2-5, with 9 nucleotides matching TRBD1. This CDR3 has 14 residues. In germline, CDR1 is KGHDR, CDR2 SFDVKD. The trim removed 4 bases at V and 11 bases at J, leaving 10 bases unmatched. In DNA form, the CDR3 reads TGTGCCACCAGTGAGGACGGACAGGGGAATGAGCAGTACTTC. Translated: CATSEDGQGNEQYF.

This clonotype was counted a few times. The rearrangement uses TRBV5-1 and TRBJ2-4; D tentatively reads TRBD1 or TRBD2 (5 bases each). Per the germline V gene, CDR1 is SGHRS and CDR2 is YFSETQ. The V and J ends lost 0 bases and 7 bases respectively, with 11 bases between them. This CDR3 is 14 amino acids long. In DNA, the CDR3 is TGCGCCAGCAGCTTGGGCCAGGGAGTGAACATTCAGTACTTC. Encoded protein: CASSLGQGVNIQYF.

This clonotype was counted a few times. The chain links TRBV4-2 to TRBJ2-7; 7 positions agree with TRBD2. V shed 6 bases and J 2 bases; nucleotides not matched to a gene: 13. CDR3 length equals 16 residues. Germline CDR1 is LGHNA and CDR2 is YNFKEQ. CDR3 sequence reads: CASSLEPTGGTYEQYF. The CDR3 region has the DNA TGTGCCAGCAGTCTAGAGCCTACGGGGGGAACCTACGAGCAGTACTTC.

This clonotype was observed a few times. CDR3 nucleotides: TGTGCCAGCAGTCCCTCAGAGTACACTGAAGCTTTCTTT. It translates to CASSPSEYTEAFF. The chain uses TRBV12-3 or TRBV12-4 and TRBJ1-1, with no clear D. Trimming left V 5 bases short and J 3 bases short, with 10 bases between. This CDR3 region has 13 residues.

This rearrangement joins TRBV27 to TRBJ1-1; D remains unclear. The V end was cut by 0 bases, the J end by 5 bases, with 7 bases between. The CDR3 length is 13 residues. Germline V gene lookup returns CDR1 MNHEY and CDR2 SMNVEV (reference sequence). CDR3 DNA: TGTGCCAGCAGTTTATCCGTAGGAACTGAAGCTTTCTTT. Translation: CASSLSVGTEAFF.

This clonotype was recorded once. The chain uses TRBV9 and TRBJ2-5; TRBD2 might be the D (5 bases). The last part of the DNA fits TRBJ2-7 better; the J call may be wrong. The CDR3 runs to 14 residues. Per germline, CDR1 SGDLS and CDR2 YYNGEE. The CDR3 protein is CASSVSGGPLEQYF. The CDR3 DNA follows: TGTGCCAGCAGCGTAAGTGGAGGACCCCTCGAGCAGTACTTC.

This clonotype appeared once. The V and J genes are TRBV29-1 and TRBJ2-1; the D gene is possibly TRBD2 (6 bases). The V gene lost 6 bases and the J gene lost 10 bases, with 19 bases spanning the gap. Per the germline V gene, CDR1 is SQVTM and CDR2 is ANQGSEA. This CDR3 has 13 amino acids. CDR3 sequence: CSVRVGGSYEQFF. The CDR3 nucleotides read TGCAGCGTCCGCGTCGGGGGATCCTACGAGCAGTTCTTC.